This T cell receptor beta chain was sequenced for a study of radiotherapy plus CTLA-4 blockade in lung cancer. General study findings and limits: In blood, TCR clones derived from the tumor expanded after radiotherapy plus ipilimumab.

A note on this clone: The antigen remains undetermined.

The method was immunoSEQ multiplex PCR; TCRdb's version includes in-frame clones alone and lacks a portion of them. The table lists more than 90,000 clones, about four fifths of them singletons, with around 3.3% in the top ten. Looked up from germline, CDR1 is MNHEY and CDR2 is SVGAGI. The germline V and J ends were trimmed by 5 bases and 0 bases, with 10 bases remaining between them. The CDR3 runs 15 residues. The source is a human donor with non-small cell lung cancer that progressed on radiotherapy plus ipilimumab. Some clones in this sample may be carry-over from other donors' samples. The specimen was peripheral blood, collected from a patient treated with radiotherapy plus ipilimumab. This rearrangement joins TRBV6-5 to TRBJ1-4; D is possibly TRBD1 (5 bases). This CDR3 is CASSRTTATNEKLFF. CDR3 coding DNA: TGTGCCAGCAGTAGGACAACCGCAACTAATGAAAAACTGTTTTTT.